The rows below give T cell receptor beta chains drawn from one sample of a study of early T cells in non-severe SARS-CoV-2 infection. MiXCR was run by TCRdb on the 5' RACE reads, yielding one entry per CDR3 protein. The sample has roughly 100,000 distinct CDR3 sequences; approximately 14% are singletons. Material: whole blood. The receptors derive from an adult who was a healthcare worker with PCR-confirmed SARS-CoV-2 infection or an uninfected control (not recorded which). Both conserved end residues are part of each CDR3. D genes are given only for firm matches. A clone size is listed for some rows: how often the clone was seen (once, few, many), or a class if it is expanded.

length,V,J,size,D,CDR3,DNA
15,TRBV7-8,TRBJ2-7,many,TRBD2,CASSLASLAGAEQYF,TGTGCCAGCAGCTTAGCAAGTCTAGCGGGAGCCGAGCAGTACTTC
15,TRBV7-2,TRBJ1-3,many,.,CASSSSPGVGNTIYF,TGTGCCAGCAGCTCCTCCCCGGGGGTCGGAAACACCATATATTTT
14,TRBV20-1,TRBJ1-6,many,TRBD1,CSARDNRGDSPLHF,TGCAGTGCTAGAGATAACAGGGGGGATTCACCCCTCCACTTT
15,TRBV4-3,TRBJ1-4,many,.,CASSQSFQGGEKLFF,TGCGCCAGCAGCCAGTCTTTCCAGGGTGGGGAAAAACTGTTTTTT
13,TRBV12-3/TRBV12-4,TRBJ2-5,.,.,CASSMTVQETQYF,TGTGCCAGCAGTATGACGGTTCAAGAGACCCAGTACTTC
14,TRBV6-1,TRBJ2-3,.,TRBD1,CASCRDRGQDTQYF,TGTGCCAGCTGTCGGGACAGGGGGCAAGATACGCAGTATTTT
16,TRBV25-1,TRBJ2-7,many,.,CASSEYAGGSIYEQYF,TGTGCCAGCAGTGAATACGCGGGTGGGAGCATCTACGAGCAGTACTTC
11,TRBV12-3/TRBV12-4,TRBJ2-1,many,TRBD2,CASSSGKEQFF,TGTGCCAGTTCTAGCGGCAAGGAGCAGTTCTTC
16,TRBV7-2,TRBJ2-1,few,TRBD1,CASSRQGPAGYNEQFF,TGTGCCAGCAGCCGACAGGGACCGGCGGGCTACAATGAGCAGTTCTTC
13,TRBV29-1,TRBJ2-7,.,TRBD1,CSVPGQGALEQYF,TGCAGCGTTCCGGGACAGGGGGCCCTAGAGCAGTACTTC
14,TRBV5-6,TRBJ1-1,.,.,CASSQGQSYTEAFF,TGTGCCAGCAGCCAAGGACAGTCCTACACTGAAGCTTTCTTT
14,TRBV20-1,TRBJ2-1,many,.,CSAKKGSSYNEQFF,TGCAGTGCTAAGAAGGGCAGCTCCTACAATGAGCAGTTCTTC
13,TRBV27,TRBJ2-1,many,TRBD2,CASREGNYNEQFF,TGTGCCAGCCGGGAGGGTAACTACAATGAGCAGTTCTTC
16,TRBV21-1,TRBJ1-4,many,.,CAILSPRTGGDEKLFF,TGTGCCATCCTATCCCCCAGGACAGGGGGAGACGAAAAACTGTTTTTT
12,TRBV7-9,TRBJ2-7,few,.,CASSFLGREQYF,TGTGCCAGCAGCTTCCTGGGCCGGGAGCAGTACTTC
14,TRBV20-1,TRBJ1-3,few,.,CSARSGSAGNTIYF,TGCAGTGCTAGATCTGGTTCGGCTGGAAACACCATATATTTT
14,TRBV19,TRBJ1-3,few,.,CASTKGQDSNTIYF,TGTGCCAGTACCAAAGGACAAGATTCAAACACCATATATTTT
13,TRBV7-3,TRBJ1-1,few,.,CASSLGKNTEAFF,TGTGCCAGCAGCTTAGGCAAGAACACTGAAGCTTTCTTT
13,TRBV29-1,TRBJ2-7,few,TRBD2,CSVRQSERGEQYF,TGCAGCGTTCGACAATCGGAGCGGGGCGAGCAGTACTTC
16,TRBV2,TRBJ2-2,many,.,CASTAEGGVGTGELFF,TGTGCCAGCACTGCCGAGGGGGGAGTTGGAACCGGGGAGCTGTTTTTT
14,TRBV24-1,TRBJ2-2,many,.,CATSEGRETGELFF,TGTGCCACCTCAGAGGGTAGGGAGACCGGGGAGCTGTTTTTT
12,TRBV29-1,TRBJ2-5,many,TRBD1,CSVSGQAETQYF,TGCAGCGTTTCGGGACAGGCCGAGACCCAGTACTTC
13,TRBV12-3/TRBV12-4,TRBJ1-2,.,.,CASSLGRLYGYTF,TGTGCCAGCAGTTTGGGGCGCCTCTATGGCTACACCTTC
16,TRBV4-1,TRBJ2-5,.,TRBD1,CASSPARWTGEETQYF,TGCGCCAGCAGCCCCGCCCGCTGGACAGGGGAAGAGACCCAGTACTTC
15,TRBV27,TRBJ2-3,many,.,CASSVVWDHTDTQYF,TGTGCCAGCAGTGTCGTTTGGGACCACACAGATACGCAGTATTTT
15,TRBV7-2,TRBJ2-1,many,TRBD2,CASSQLAGVSYEQFF,TGTGCCAGCAGCCAACTAGCGGGAGTCTCATATGAGCAGTTCTTC
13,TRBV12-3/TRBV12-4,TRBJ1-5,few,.,CASSGQIDQPQHF,TGTGCCAGCAGTGGACAGATAGATCAGCCCCAGCATTTT
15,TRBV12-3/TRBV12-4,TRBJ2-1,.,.,CASSFSVGLAHEQFF,TGTGCCAGCAGTTTCTCGGTCGGGCTAGCCCATGAGCAGTTCTTC
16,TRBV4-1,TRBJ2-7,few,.,CASSQDPRITGHEQYF,TGCGCCAGCAGCCAAGATCCACGGATAACAGGGCACGAGCAGTACTTC
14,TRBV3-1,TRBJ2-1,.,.,CASSQEREWGEQFF,TGTGCCAGCAGCCAAGAACGAGAGTGGGGGGAGCAGTTCTTC
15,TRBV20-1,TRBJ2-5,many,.,CSARFGAGGGVTQYF,TGCAGTGCTAGATTTGGGGCAGGAGGGGGAGTGACCCAGTACTTC
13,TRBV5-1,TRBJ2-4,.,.,CASSPGQKNIQYF,TGCGCCAGCAGCCCCGGACAGAAAAACATTCAGTACTTC
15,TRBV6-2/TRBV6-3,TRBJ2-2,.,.,CASSYGGLHTGELFF,TGTGCCAGCAGTTACGGGGGACTTCACACCGGGGAGCTGTTTTTT
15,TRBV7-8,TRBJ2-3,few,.,CASSPNPGDSDTQYF,TGTGCCAGCAGCCCAAATCCGGGAGACTCGGATACGCAGTATTTT
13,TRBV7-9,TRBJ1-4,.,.,CASSLTAAEKLFF,TGTGCCAGCAGCTTGACAGCAGCTGAAAAACTGTTTTTT
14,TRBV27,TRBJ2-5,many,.,CASSRWTGQETQYF,TGTGCCAGCAGTCGATGGACCGGCCAAGAGACCCAGTACTTC
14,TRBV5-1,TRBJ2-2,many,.,CASYRTYGAGELFF,TGCGCCAGTTATCGGACATACGGTGCCGGGGAGCTGTTTTTT
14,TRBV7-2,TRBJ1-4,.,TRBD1,CASSSQDRSKKLFF,TGTGCCAGCAGTTCACAGGACAGGTCGAAAAAACTGTTTTTT
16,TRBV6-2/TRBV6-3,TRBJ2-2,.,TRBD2,CASRIRRREYTGELFF,TGTGCCAGCAGAATTAGACGGCGGGAGTACACCGGGGAGCTGTTTTTT
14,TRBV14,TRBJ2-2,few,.,CASSPGGNTGELFF,TGTGCCAGCAGCCCGGGCGGCAACACCGGGGAGCTGTTTTTT
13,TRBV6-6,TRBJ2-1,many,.,CASRERGVGEQFF,TGTGCCAGCAGGGAGCGCGGGGTGGGGGAGCAGTTCTTC
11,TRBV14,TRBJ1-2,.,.,CASSQGTYYTF,TGTGCCAGCAGCCAAGGGACCTACTACACCTTC
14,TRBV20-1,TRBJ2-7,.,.,CSATPTGRIYEQYF,TGCAGTGCTACACCGACAGGGAGGATATACGAGCAGTACTTC
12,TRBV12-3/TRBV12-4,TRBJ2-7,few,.,CASSTSSYEQYF,TGTGCCAGCAGTACTAGCTCCTACGAGCAGTACTTC
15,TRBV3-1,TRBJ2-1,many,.,CASSLPGEPYNEQFF,TGTGCCAGCAGCCTCCCGGGAGAACCCTACAATGAGCAGTTCTTC
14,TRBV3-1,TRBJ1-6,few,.,CASRPGRENSPLHF,TGTGCCAGCAGACCGGGACGGGAAAATTCACCCCTCCACTTT
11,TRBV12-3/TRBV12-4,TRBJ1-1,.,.,CASSQALEAFF,TGTGCCAGCAGTCAGGCGCTTGAAGCTTTCTTT
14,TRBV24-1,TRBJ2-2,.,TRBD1,CATSVGGRPGELFF,TGTGCCACCAGTGTAGGGGGCAGACCCGGGGAGCTGTTTTTT
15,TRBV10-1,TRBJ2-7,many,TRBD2,CASSDPASGSYEQYF,TGCGCCAGCAGTGACCCCGCTAGCGGGAGCTACGAGCAGTACTTC
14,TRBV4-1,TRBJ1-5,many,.,CASSQVTDNQPQHF,TGCGCCAGCAGCCAAGTTACGGACAATCAGCCCCAGCATTTT
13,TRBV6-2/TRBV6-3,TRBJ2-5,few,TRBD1,CASSERGPETQYF,TGTGCCAGCAGTGAAAGGGGGCCGGAGACCCAGTACTTC
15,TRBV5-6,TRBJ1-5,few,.,CASSSSRVSNQPQHF,TGTGCCAGCAGCTCATCCCGTGTTAGCAATCAGCCCCAGCATTTT
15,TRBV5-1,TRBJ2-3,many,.,CASSLANVVADTQYF,TGCGCCAGCAGCTTGGCCAACGTGGTAGCAGATACGCAGTATTTT
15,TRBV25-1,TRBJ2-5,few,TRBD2,CASSDTASGQETQYF,TGTGCCAGCAGTGATACGGCTAGCGGGCAAGAGACCCAGTACTTC
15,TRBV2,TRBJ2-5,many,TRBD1,CASSLDRGRKETQYF,TGTGCCAGCAGCTTAGACAGGGGTAGGAAAGAGACCCAGTACTTC
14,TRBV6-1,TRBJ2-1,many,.,CASSEATHYSSEFF,TGTGCCAGCAGTGAAGCCACTCATTACTCGTCGGAGTTCTTC
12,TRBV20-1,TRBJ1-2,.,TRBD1,CSARDRGHGYTF,TGCAGTGCAAGGGACAGGGGTCATGGCTACACCTTC
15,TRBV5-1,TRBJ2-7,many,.,CASSWGGTGAYEQYF,TGCGCCAGCAGCTGGGGCGGGACTGGGGCCTACGAGCAGTACTTC
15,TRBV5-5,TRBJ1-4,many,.,CASSSGPGLREKLFF,TGTGCCAGCAGCTCAGGACCGGGACTACGTGAAAAACTGTTTTTT
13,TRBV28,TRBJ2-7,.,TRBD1,CASSRTGLGEQYF,TGTGCCAGCAGTCGGACAGGGCTAGGAGAGCAGTACTTC